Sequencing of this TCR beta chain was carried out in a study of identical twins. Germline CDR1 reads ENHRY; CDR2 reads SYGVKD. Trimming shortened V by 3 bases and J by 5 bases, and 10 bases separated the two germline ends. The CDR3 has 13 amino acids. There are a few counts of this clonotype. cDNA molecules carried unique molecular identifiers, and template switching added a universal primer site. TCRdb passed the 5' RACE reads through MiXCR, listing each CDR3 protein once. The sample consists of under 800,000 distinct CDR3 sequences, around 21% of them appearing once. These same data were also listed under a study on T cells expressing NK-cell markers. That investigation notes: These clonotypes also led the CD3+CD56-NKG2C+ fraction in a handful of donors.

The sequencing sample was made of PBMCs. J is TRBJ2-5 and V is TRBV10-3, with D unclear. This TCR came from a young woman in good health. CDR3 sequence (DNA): TGTGCCATCAGTGAAGGTAGCCCCGAGACCCAGTACTTC. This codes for CAISEGSPETQYF.